This entry lists 17 T cell receptor beta chains sequenced from one sample in a study of cytomegalovirus exposure and HLA in healthy donors. PCR primers comprised 60 Vbeta and 13 Jbeta primers. TCRdb's table, derived via immunoSEQ multiplex PCR, lists solely in-frame clones and lacks some. The table records roughly 150,000 clones, roughly 80% of them present only once. Input material: PBMCs. Receptors originate from a man aged 18 to 35 in good health and CMV-seropositive.

J is TRBJ1-5 and V is TRBV30, with 7 positions matching TRBD1. The CDR3 runs 14 residues. V was pared by 4 bases and J by 6 bases, with 9 bases of the junction left unmatched. Germline V CDR1 and CDR2: GTSNPN, SVGIG (reference sequence). CDR3 sequence: CAWKRQGSAQPQHF. DNA of the CDR3: TGTGCCTGGAAAAGACAGGGATCAGCTCAGCCCCAGCATTTT. The full variable domain, with the rest looked up from reference TRBV30 and TRBJ1-5, is SQTIHQWPATLVQPVGSPLSLECTVEGTSNPNLYWYRQAAGRGLQLLFYSVGIGQISSEVPQNLSASRPQDRQFILSSKKLLLSDSGFYLCAWKRQGSAQPQHFGDGTRLSIL.

The gene calls are TRBV30 and TRBJ2-7, with 9 bases identical to TRBD2. In germline, CDR1 is GTSNPN, CDR2 SVGIG (reference sequence). The CDR3 is made up of 16 amino acids. The junction had 12 bases not matched to a gene; V was cut back by 0 bases and J by 6 bases. CDR3 in amino acids: CAWSVSGGYKRAEQYF. CDR3 DNA sequence: TGTGCCTGGAGTGTAAGCGGGGGGTACAAACGGGCCGAGCAGTACTTC.

The chain couples TRBV18 to TRBJ2-7, with D possibly matching TRBD2 (5 bases). This CDR3 has 13 residues. Trimming left V 2 bases short and J 2 bases short, with 7 bases between. CDR1 is KGHSH and CDR2 is LQKENI in the germline V gene. The CDR3 DNA reads TGTGCCAGCTCACCAGAGGGAACCTACGAGCAGTACTTC. The encoded protein is CASSPEGTYEQYF.

The V gene is TRBV19, the J gene TRBJ2-1; D might be TRBD2 (5 bases). The CDR3 consists of 14 residues. Deletions cut 7 bases from V and 4 bases from J, with 14 bases between. Germline V gene lookup returns CDR1 LNHDA and CDR2 SQIVND (reference sequence). For the CDR3, the DNA is TGTGCCAGTACCATAGGACGGGAATACAATGAGCAGTTCTTC. As protein: CASTIGREYNEQFF.

The CDR3 nucleotides are TGCAGCGCTGGGACCTTAGCGGGTGTGACAGATACGCAGTATTTT. This codes for CSAGTLAGVTDTQYF. The chain uses TRBV29-1 and TRBJ2-3; 7 bases are shared with TRBD2. Losses at the gene ends were 7 bases for V and 3 bases for J; bases not matched to a gene: 13. The germline CDR1 and CDR2 sequences are SQVTM and ANQGSEA. CDR3 size: 15 residues.

CDR3 in amino acids: CAWTGSGNTIYF. Here the CDR3 DNA reads TGTGCCTGGACAGGGTCAGGAAACACCATATATTTT. The chain combines TRBV30 with TRBJ1-3; possibly TRBD1 for D (5 bases). V lost 4 bases to trimming and J lost 4 bases, with 8 bases between them. The germline CDR1 and CDR2 sequences are GTSNPN and SVGIG (reference sequence). The CDR3 has 12 amino acids.

In this sample, this clone turned up once. The gene calls are TRBV19 and TRBJ2-5; 9 bases are shared with TRBD2. J was trimmed by 5 bases and V by 0 bases; bases with no gene match: 7. The CDR3 has 16 residues. Germline CDR1 LNHDA, CDR2 SQIVND (reference sequence). The DNA for the CDR3 is TGTGCCAGTAGTATAGATCTGGCGGGAGGGCTTGAGACCCAGTACTTC. Amino acids: CASSIDLAGGLETQYF.

This clone was seen only once. V usage is TRBV30 and J usage is TRBJ1-2; D is perhaps TRBD1 (5 bases). V lost 8 bases and J 4 bases, leaving 17 bases between the germline ends. The CDR3 sequence is 13 residues long. CDR1 is GTSNPN, CDR2 SVGIG, per germline (reference sequence). The CDR3 DNA follows: TGTGCCACCGTAAGTGGCGGGGGCTATGGCTACACCTTC. Its translation: CATVSGGGYGYTF.

The J gene is TRBJ2-5, the V gene TRBV7-8; 8 bases align to TRBD1. The germline gives CDR1 SGHVS, CDR2 FQNEAQ. CDR3 length: 14 amino acids. With 8 bases clipped from V and 4 bases from J, the junction kept 9 bases outside the gene matches. DNA for the CDR3: TGTGCCAGCGCGTTCAGGGGGCTTGGAGAGACCCAGTACTTC. It specifies CASAFRGLGETQYF.

This clone has just one count. The chain recombines TRBV29-1 with TRBJ1-1; TRBD1 matches 9 bases. Trimming removed 7 bases from V and 4 bases from J; junction bases left unmatched: 7. CDR1 is SQVTM, CDR2 ANQGSEA, per germline. This CDR3 has 13 residues. CDR3 in DNA: TGCAGCGCCCGACAGGGGGACGGCACTGAAGCTTTCTTT. Translating gives CSARQGDGTEAFF.

CDR3 sequence: CASSLAGGNEQFF. DNA of the CDR3: TGTGCCAGCAGCTTAGCGGGAGGCAATGAGCAGTTCTTC. This chain links TRBV7-9 with TRBJ2-1, with D perhaps TRBD2 (6 bases). CDR3 length: 13 amino acids. Deletions cut 0 bases from V and 6 bases from J, with 6 bases between. Germline V gene data show CDR1 as SEHNR and CDR2 as FQNEAQ (reference sequence).

V usage is TRBV19 and J usage is TRBJ2-7; D is ambiguous. The ends were cut back, 4 bases at V and 4 bases at J, with 11 bases in the middle. The CDR3 consists of 13 residues. Looked up from germline, CDR1 is LNHDA and CDR2 is SQIVND (reference sequence). CDR3 sequence: CASSTQVRYEQYF. CDR3 nucleotides: TGTGCCAGTAGTACCCAGGTTAGGTACGAGCAGTACTTC.

This clone was counted only a few times. V and J are TRBV6-6 and TRBJ1-1; TRBD1 might be the D (6 bases). The germline V and J ends were trimmed by 6 bases and 5 bases, with 22 bases remaining between them. There are 16 residues in the CDR3. Germline lookup yields CDR1 MNHNY and CDR2 SVGAGI (reference sequence). CDR3 sequence reads: CASRLPTPGARTEAFF. CDR3 sequence (DNA): TGTGCCAGCAGATTACCAACTCCAGGGGCAAGGACTGAAGCTTTCTTT.

This rearrangement joins TRBV19 to TRBJ1-1; weak D call: TRBD1 (5 bases). Trimming cost V 4 bases and J 3 bases, with 15 bases left between them. In germline, CDR1 is LNHDA, CDR2 SQIVND (reference sequence). The CDR3 loop spans 15 amino acids. The CDR3: CASSSRGGEDTEAFF. The CDR3 nucleotides read TGTGCCAGTAGTAGCCGCGGAGGGGAGGACACTGAAGCTTTCTTT. Complete variable domain (other parts from reference TRBV19 and TRBJ1-1): DGGITQSPKYLFRKEGQNVTLSCEQNLNHDAMYWYRQDPGQGLRLIYYSQIVNDFQKGDIAEGYSVSREKKESFPLTVTSAQKNPTAFYLCASSSRGGEDTEAFFGQGTRLTVV.

The V and J genes are TRBV28 and TRBJ1-1; possibly TRBD1 for D (6 bases). The CDR3 runs to 16 residues. The germline V and J ends were trimmed by 1 base and 1 base, with 13 bases remaining between them. CDR1 is MDHEN and CDR2 is SYDVKM in the germline V gene. CDR3 DNA sequence: TGTGCCAGCAGTTTATTCCCCAAGGGACAGAACACTGAAGCTTTCTTT. This gives the protein CASSLFPKGQNTEAFF.

The gene calls are TRBV6-6 and TRBJ2-5; D may be TRBD2 (6 bases). The germline gives CDR1 MNHNY, CDR2 SVGAGI (reference sequence). CDR3 length: 15 residues. Trimming removed 6 bases from V and 5 bases from J, with 19 bases in between. The DNA of the CDR3 is TGTGCCAGCAGCTACACGAAGTCGGGAGTTGAGACCCAGTACTTC. Protein sequence: CASSYTKSGVETQYF.

The CDR3 region has the DNA TGTGCCAGCAGCTTAGAGATCCCTAGATCGAACACCGGGGAGCTGTTTTTT. It codes for CASSLEIPRSNTGELFF. The J gene is TRBJ2-2, the V gene TRBV7-8, with D unresolved. Germline loops: CDR1 SGHVS, CDR2 FQNEAQ. The CDR3 contains 17 residues. Trimming removed 1 base at V and 0 bases at J, with 12 bases between.